The next 15 T cell receptor beta chains were all read from a single sample in a study of cytomegalovirus exposure and HLA in healthy donors. Researchers ran the PCR with 60 Vbeta and 13 Jbeta primers. Method: immunoSEQ multiplex PCR; TCRdb's copy keeps in-frame clones and lacks some. The sample has fewer than 250,000 clones; 70% to 90% are singletons. Sequences were obtained from PBMCs. The receptors originated from a human donor in good health.

The rearrangement joins TRBV7-2 to TRBJ2-3; D ambiguous. CDR1 is SGHTA and CDR2 is FQGNSA in the germline V gene. V was pared by 4 bases and J by 0 bases, with 5 bases between. The CDR3 covers 13 residues. DNA for the CDR3: TGTGCCAGCAGCTGGGCTAGCACAGATACGCAGTATTTT. It yields the protein CASSWASTDTQYF.

The chain employs TRBV28 and TRBJ1-5, with TRBD1 matching 11 bases. The V gene's germline CDR1 is MDHEN and CDR2 SYDVKM. CDR3 length: 14 residues. V lost 7 bases, J lost 7 bases, and 6 bases stayed unmatched. The CDR3 DNA reads as TGTGCCAGCAACCTGGACAGGGGGCTACAGCCCCAGCATTTT. Translation: CASNLDRGLQPQHF. The variable domain in full, with the rest retrieved from reference TRBV28 and TRBJ1-5, is DVKVTQSSRYLVKRTGEKVFLECVQDMDHENMFWYRQDPGLGLRLIYFSYDVKMKEKGDIPEGYSVSREKKERFSLILESASTNQTSMYLCASNLDRGLQPQHFGDGTRLSIL.

The chain couples TRBV10-3 to TRBJ1-2; 7 nucleotides align to TRBD1. There are 12 residues in the CDR3. The V gene end was trimmed by 4 bases and the J gene end by 8 bases; junction bases not matched to a gene: 4. Germline values: CDR1 ENHRY, CDR2 SYGVKD. The CDR3 is CAISGTGDGYTF. As DNA, the CDR3 is TGTGCCATCAGTGGCACAGGGGACGGCTACACCTTC.

The gene calls are TRBV19 and TRBJ1-2, with 7 bases fitting TRBD1. Germline CDR1 LNHDA, CDR2 SQIVND (reference sequence). The CDR3 totals 14 residues. V was pared by 6 bases and J by 4 bases, with 8 bases of the junction left unmatched. The DNA of the CDR3 is TGTGCCAGTAGCAGACAACAGGGGTTCTATGGCTACACCTTC. Translating gives CASSRQQGFYGYTF.

This chain uses TRBV6-1 with TRBJ1-5; a possible D gene is TRBD1 (5 bases). The CDR3 is 14 amino acids. Per the germline V gene, CDR1 is MNHNS and CDR2 is SASEGT. Trimming took 5 bases from V and 3 from J, leaving 11 bases between them. The CDR3 DNA follows: TGTGCCAGCAGTCCGGGACTACACAATCAGCCCCAGCATTTT. It specifies CASSPGLHNQPQHF.

This sequence joins TRBV6-6 and TRBJ2-2; 8 nucleotides match TRBD1. The CDR3 loop spans 14 amino acids. Germline lookup yields CDR1 MNHNY and CDR2 SVGAGI (reference sequence). J was trimmed by 5 bases and V by 8 bases; bases with no gene match: 7. The CDR3 loop reads CASEQGAITGELFF. CDR3 nucleotides: TGTGCCAGCGAGCAGGGGGCGATTACCGGGGAGCTGTTTTTT.

The chain links TRBV11-1 to TRBJ2-1; 11 positions agree with TRBD2. V was clipped by 5 bases and J by 9 bases; unmatched bases: 9. CDR1 is SGHAT and CDR2 is FQDESV in the germline V gene (reference sequence). CDR3 length equals 15 residues. CDR3 amino acids: CASSQLRLAGTEQFF. The DNA for the CDR3 is TGTGCCAGCAGCCAACTTCGACTAGCGGGGACTGAGCAGTTCTTC.

This clone was recorded a few times. This chain joins TRBV6-4 and TRBJ2-2; D perhaps matches TRBD1 (5 bases). CDR3 length: 13 residues. The germline gives CDR1 MRHNA, CDR2 SNTAGT. V dropped 6 bases and J dropped 1 base, with 6 bases sitting between them. In DNA, the CDR3 is TGTGCCAGCAGGCAGGGGAACACCGGGGAGCTGTTTTTT. It translates to CASRQGNTGELFF.

This chain uses TRBV19 with TRBJ1-5, with a possible D match to TRBD1 (5 bases). The V and J ends lost 1 base and 1 base respectively, with 8 bases between them. There are 15 residues in the CDR3. Looked up from germline, CDR1 is LNHDA and CDR2 is SQIVND (reference sequence). In nucleotides, the CDR3 is TGTGCCAGTAGTATAGGGCAGGGAAGCAATCAGCCCCAGCATTTT. Translated: CASSIGQGSNQPQHF.

This CDR3 reads CASSPPTDPYEQYF. In DNA, the CDR3 is TGTGCCAGCAGCCCCCCGACAGACCCATACGAGCAGTACTTC. V usage is TRBV7-9 and J usage is TRBJ2-7, with D perhaps matching TRBD1 (5 bases). V lost 5 bases to trimming and J lost 4 bases, with 15 bases between them. Germline loops: CDR1 SEHNR, CDR2 FQNEAQ (reference sequence). The CDR3 consists of 14 residues.

This clone was seen just once. The chain employs TRBV9 and TRBJ2-7, with D unclear. Germline V gene data show CDR1 as SGDLS and CDR2 as YYNGEE. V was clipped by 0 bases and J by 5 bases, with 9 bases between them. This CDR3 is built from 13 residues. The CDR3 region is CASSVGQFDEQYF. The CDR3 nucleotides are TGTGCCAGCAGCGTAGGCCAGTTCGACGAGCAGTACTTC.

This clone appeared a single time. The chain has TRBV29-1 and TRBJ2-7; TRBD1 matches at 7 bases. V shed 0 bases, J shed 6 bases, and the junction held 5 bases outside the gene matches. Germline V gene lookup returns CDR1 SQVTM and CDR2 ANQGSEA. CDR3 length equals 13 residues. The CDR3 region has the DNA TGCAGCGTTGAAGATGTGACAGGGCTCGAGCAGTACTTC. Its protein is CSVEDVTGLEQYF.

The chain recombines TRBV6-1 with TRBJ2-5; 9 bases map to TRBD2. Germline V gene sequence: CDR1 MNHNS, CDR2 SASEGT. The CDR3 contains 15 residues. Losses at the gene ends were 3 bases for V and 11 bases for J; bases not matched to a gene: 13. The CDR3 sequence is CASSEDSPWTSVQYF. The CDR3, as DNA: TGTGCCAGCAGTGAGGATAGCCCCTGGACTAGCGTTCAGTACTTC.

This rearrangement joins TRBV11-2 to TRBJ2-7, with 9 bases that match TRBD2. Germline CDR1 and CDR2: SGHAT and FQNNGV. The CDR3 runs 15 residues. The J segment lost 0 bases and the V segment lost 4 bases, leaving 4 bases of the junction unmatched. The CDR3 DNA sequence: TGTGCCAGCAGCTCCCATAGCGGGAGCTCCTACGAGCAGTACTTC. It specifies CASSSHSGSSYEQYF.

CDR3 in DNA: TGTGCCAGCAGCCAGGAAAACAGGGGTTGGGGCTATGGCTACACCTTC. This codes for CASSQENRGWGYGYTF. The chain combines TRBV5-6 with TRBJ1-2; TRBD1 aligns across 7 bases. Germline assignment: CDR1 SGHDT and CDR2 YYEEEE. Trimming took 4 bases from V and 4 from J; bases not matched to a gene: 13. This CDR3 has 16 amino acids.